This T cell receptor (beta chain) derives from a study of brain T cells in children with intractable seizures (dated by TCRdb to the early 2020s). Describing the broader study: Resected brain tissue from 45 to 60 pediatric epilepsy surgery cases was first screened for immune gene transcripts using a NanoString immunology panel. Among the approximately 12 selected surgery cases, eight also had pre-surgery blood sequenced, leaving four with brain tissue only.

What the time point label conveys for this sample: blood from clinic visit 5 months post-surgery; TSC patient then seizure free. The surgery cases with the highest brain T cell transcript signatures were chosen for TCR beta chain sequencing of brain tissue, and also of blood when blood was available. Prior to surgery, the patients had been treated with at least one anti-epileptic drug. TCR-sequenced patients were children with drug-resistant epilepsy due to tuberous sclerosis complex, focal cortical dysplasia, Rasmussen encephalitis or hemimegalencephaly. Bulk genomic DNA was isolated from unsorted brain tissue and whole blood using the Monarch genomic DNA purification kit. Findings and caveats that apply to the study as a whole: Because sequencing depth was different between pre-surgery and post-surgery blood, clones absent from the pre-surgery sample may reflect undersampling. The patients' HCMV serostatus was not known, and viral specificity was inferred solely from CDR3 sequence similarity.

TCR beta chain sequences were generated from genomic DNA using the immunoSEQ assay. The authors' pipeline ran thus. Any CDR3 sequence that did not begin with the conserved framework cysteine at position 104 was removed by hand. To get clonality, the normalized Shannon's Diversity Index was subtracted from one, giving values from 0 (maximal diversity) to 1 (oligoclonal). Chi-squared comparison-of-proportions tests were used to check whether the frequency of the same CDR3 differed between samples, for example brain versus blood. Public clonotypes were identified through searches of immuneACCESS, and similarity to known antiviral clonotypes was evaluated with the VDJdb browser. Held by TCRdb, this immuneACCESS table contains in-frame sequences only and omits some clones. Under half of the omission traces to an unresolved V gene where checked; the cause of the rest is unknown. V and J calls and clone size are as listed in that table; D and trimming were resolved from the DNA. The sample contains about 320,000 clones, over 90% of them found a single time. The ten largest clones take up 5% to 7% of the sample.

The cysteine opens and the phenylalanine closes a CDR3 of 13 amino acids. This entry keeps only the CDR3 DNA: 39 bases, framed from base 1. The germline V gene sets CDR1 to KGHDR and CDR2 to SFDVKD. V gives up 4 bases and J gives up 4 bases, and the segment between their germline ends measures 6 bases. In regard to this clone: There is no known antigen for this receptor. Base qualities were left out, and no much larger clone turns up one base away. Additional DNA sequences in this sample encode the identical CDR3.

The sequence was obtained from a boy in the first two years of life with tuberous sclerosis and intractable seizures. The rearranged chain carries TRBV24-1 and TRBJ2-2; no D gene can be assigned with confidence. The sequenced sample was peripheral blood, obtained about 5 months after surgery. The CDR3 protein is CATSDWGTGELFF. The DNA sequence is given as TGTGCCACCAGTGACTGGGGCACCGGGGAGCTGTTTTTT.